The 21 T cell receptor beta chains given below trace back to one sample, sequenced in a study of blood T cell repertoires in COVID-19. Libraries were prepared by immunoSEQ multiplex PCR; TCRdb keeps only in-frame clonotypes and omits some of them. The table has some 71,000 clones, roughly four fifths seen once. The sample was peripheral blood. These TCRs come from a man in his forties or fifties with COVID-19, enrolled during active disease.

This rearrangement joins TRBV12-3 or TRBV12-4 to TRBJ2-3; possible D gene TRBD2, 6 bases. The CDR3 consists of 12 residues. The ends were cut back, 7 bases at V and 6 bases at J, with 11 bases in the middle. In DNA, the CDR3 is TGTGCCAGCAACGCAGGGAGGGATACGCAGTATTTT. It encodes CASNAGRDTQYF.

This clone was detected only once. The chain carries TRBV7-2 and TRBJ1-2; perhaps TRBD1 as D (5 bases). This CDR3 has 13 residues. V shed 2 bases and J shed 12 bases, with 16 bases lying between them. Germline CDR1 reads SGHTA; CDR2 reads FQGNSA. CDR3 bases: TGTGCCAGCAGCTTAATACAACGGGGGAATCACACCTTC. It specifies CASSLIQRGNHTF. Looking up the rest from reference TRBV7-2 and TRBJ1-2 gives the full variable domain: GAGVSQSPSNKVTEKGKDVELRCDPISGHTALYWYRQSLGQGLEFLIYFQGNSAPDKSGLPSDRFSAERTGGSVSTLTIQRTQQEDSAVYLCASSLIQRGNHTFGSGTRLTVV.

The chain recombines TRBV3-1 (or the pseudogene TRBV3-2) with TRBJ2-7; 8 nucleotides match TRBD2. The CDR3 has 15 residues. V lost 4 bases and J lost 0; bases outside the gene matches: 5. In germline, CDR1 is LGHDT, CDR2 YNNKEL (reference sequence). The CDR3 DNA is TGTGCCAGCAGCCTGACGGGGGGGAGCTCCTACGAGCAGTACTTC. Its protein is CASSLTGGSSYEQYF.

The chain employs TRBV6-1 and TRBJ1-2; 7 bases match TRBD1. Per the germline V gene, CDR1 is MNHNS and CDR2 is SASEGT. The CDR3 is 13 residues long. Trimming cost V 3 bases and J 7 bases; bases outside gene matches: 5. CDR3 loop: CASSDRQGGGYTF. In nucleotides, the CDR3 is TGTGCCAGCAGTGACCGGCAGGGGGGTGGCTACACCTTC.

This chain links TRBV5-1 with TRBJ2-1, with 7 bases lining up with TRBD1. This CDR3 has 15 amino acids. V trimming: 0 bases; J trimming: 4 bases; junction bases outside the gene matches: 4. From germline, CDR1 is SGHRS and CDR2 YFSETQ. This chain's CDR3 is CASSLEPGQYNEQFF. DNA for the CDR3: TGCGCCAGCAGCTTGGAACCGGGACAGTACAATGAGCAGTTCTTC.

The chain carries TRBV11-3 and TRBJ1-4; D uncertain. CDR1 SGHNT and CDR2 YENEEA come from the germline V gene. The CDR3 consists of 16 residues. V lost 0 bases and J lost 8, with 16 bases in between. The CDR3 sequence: CASSLEDGSWNEKLFF. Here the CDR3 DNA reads TGTGCCAGCAGCTTAGAAGACGGGAGTTGGAACGAAAAACTGTTTTTT.

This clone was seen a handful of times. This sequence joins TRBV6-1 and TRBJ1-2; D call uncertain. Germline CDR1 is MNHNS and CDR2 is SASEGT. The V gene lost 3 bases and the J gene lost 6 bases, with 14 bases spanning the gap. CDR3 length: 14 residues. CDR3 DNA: TGTGCCAGCAGTGAGAGGGCTTCTACACATGGCTACACCTTC. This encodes CASSERASTHGYTF.

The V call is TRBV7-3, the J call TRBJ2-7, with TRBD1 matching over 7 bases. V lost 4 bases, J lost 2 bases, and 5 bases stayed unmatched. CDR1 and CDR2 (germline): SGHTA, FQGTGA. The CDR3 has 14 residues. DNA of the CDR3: TGTGCCAGCAGCTCGGGACAGACACCCTACGAGCAGTACTTC. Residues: CASSSGQTPYEQYF.

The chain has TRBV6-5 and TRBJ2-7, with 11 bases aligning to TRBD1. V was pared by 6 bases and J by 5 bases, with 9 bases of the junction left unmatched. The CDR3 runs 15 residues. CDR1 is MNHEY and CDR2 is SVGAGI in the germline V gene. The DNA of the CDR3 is TGTGCCAGCAGCCACACTGGGACAGGGGGGAACGAGCAGTACTTC. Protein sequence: CASSHTGTGGNEQYF.

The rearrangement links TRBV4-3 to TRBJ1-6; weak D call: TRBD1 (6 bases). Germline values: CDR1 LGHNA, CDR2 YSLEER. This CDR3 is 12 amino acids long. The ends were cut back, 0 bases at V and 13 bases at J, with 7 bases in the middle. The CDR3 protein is CASSQEGGPLHF. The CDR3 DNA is TGCGCCAGCAGCCAAGAAGGGGGTCCCCTCCACTTT.

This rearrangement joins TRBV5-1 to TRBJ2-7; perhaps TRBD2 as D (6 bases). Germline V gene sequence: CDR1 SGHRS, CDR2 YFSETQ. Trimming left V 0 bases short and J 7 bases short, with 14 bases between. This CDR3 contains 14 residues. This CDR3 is CASSLAGTSREQYF. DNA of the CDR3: TGCGCCAGCAGCTTGGCCGGGACTTCCCGTGAGCAGTACTTC.

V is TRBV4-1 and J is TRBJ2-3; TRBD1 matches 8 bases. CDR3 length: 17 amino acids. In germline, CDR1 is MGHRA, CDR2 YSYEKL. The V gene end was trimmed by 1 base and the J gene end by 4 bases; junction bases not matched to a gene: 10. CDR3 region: CASSQAQGAIWSDTQYF. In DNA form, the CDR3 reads TGCGCCAGCAGCCAAGCGCAGGGGGCGATATGGTCAGATACGCAGTATTTT.

The CDR3 DNA reads as TGCAGCGCCGGGGGGGCGATCGGCACTGAAGCTTTCTTT. The encoded protein is CSAGGAIGTEAFF. The V gene is TRBV29-1, the J gene TRBJ1-1, with TRBD1 as a possible D gene (6 bases). The CDR3 totals 13 residues. V lost 7 bases to trimming and J lost 4 bases, with 16 bases between them. Germline CDR1 and CDR2: SQVTM and ANQGSEA.

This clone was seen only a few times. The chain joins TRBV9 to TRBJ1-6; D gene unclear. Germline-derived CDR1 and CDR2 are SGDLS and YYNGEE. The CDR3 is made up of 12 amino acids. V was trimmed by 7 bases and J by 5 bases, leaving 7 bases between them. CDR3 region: CASGQDNSPLHF. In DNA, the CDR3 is TGTGCCAGCGGGCAGGATAATTCACCCCTCCACTTT.

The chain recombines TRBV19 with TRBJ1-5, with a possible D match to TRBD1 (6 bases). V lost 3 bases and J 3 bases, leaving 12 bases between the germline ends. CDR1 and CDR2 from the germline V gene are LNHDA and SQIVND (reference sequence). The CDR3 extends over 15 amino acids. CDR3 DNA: TGTGCCAGTAGTATGGGCAGGGGAAACAATCAGCCCCAGCATTTT. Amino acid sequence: CASSMGRGNNQPQHF.

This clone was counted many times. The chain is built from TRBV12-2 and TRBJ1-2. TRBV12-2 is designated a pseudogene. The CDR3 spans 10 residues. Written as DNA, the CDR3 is TGTGCAAGGTCGGGTCGTGGCTACACCTTC. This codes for CARSGRGYTF.

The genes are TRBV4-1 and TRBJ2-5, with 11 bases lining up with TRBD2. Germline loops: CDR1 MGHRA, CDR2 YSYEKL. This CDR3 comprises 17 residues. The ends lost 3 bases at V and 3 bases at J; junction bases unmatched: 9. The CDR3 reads CASSHPVGLAEKETQYF. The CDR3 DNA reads TGCGCCAGCAGCCACCCGGTGGGACTAGCGGAAAAAGAGACCCAGTACTTC.

In DNA form, the CDR3 reads TGTGCCAGCAGCGCTAAGACTAGCGGAGATACCGGGGAGCTGTTTTTT. Protein product: CASSAKTSGDTGELFF. The chain couples TRBV5-4 to TRBJ2-2; TRBD2 matches at 9 bases. V dropped 4 bases and J dropped 5; count of bases not matched to a gene: 9. The CDR3 is made up of 16 amino acids. Germline V lookup: CDR1 SGHNT, CDR2 YYREEE (reference sequence).

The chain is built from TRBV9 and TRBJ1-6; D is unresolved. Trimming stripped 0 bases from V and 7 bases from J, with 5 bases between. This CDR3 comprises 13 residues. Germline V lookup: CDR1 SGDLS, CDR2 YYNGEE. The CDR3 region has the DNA TGTGCCAGCAGCGTAGCTCTCAATTCACCCCTCCACTTT. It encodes CASSVALNSPLHF.

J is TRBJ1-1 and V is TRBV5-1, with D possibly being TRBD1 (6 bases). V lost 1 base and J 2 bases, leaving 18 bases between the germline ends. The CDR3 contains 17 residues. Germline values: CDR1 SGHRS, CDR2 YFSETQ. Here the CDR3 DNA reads TGCGCCAGCAGCTTGTCTCCAGGGGCTTCTTTCAACACTGAAGCTTTCTTT. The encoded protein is CASSLSPGASFNTEAFF.

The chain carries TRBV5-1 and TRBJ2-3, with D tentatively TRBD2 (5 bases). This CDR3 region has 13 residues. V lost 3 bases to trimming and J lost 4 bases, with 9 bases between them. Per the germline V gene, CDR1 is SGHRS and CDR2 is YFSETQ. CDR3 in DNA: TGCGCCAGCAGCTCTCAAGCGGCAGATACGCAGTATTTT. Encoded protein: CASSSQAADTQYF.